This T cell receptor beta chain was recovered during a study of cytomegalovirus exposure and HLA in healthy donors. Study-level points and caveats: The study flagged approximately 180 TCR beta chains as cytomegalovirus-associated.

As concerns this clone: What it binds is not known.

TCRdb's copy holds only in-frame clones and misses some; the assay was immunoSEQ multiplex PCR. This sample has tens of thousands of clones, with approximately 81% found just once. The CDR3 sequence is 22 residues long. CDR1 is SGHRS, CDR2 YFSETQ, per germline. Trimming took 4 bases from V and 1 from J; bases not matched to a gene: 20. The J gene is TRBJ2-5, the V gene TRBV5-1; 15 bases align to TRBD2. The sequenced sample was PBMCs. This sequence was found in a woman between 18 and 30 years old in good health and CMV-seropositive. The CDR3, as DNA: TGCGCCAGCAGCCATCATGGGGCCCCGGGACTAGCGGGGGGCCCTCTCCAAGAGACCCAGTACTTC. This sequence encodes CASSHHGAPGLAGGPLQETQYF.